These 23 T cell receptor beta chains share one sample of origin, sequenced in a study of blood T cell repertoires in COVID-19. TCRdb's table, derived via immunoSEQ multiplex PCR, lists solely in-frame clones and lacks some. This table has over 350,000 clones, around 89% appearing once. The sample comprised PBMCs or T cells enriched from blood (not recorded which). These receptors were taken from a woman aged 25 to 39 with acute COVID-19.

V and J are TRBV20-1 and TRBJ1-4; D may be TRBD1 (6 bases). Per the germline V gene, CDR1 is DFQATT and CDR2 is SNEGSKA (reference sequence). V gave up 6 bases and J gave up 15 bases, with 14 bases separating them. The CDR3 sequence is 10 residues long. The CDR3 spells CSARRGRVFF. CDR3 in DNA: TGCAGTGCCCGAAGGGGGAGGGTGTTTTTT.

The CDR3 DNA is TGTGCCAGCGTAAAGTCCCCCCCAGGGCCGACTAATGAAAAACTGTTTTTT. Amino acids: CASVKSPPGPTNEKLFF. The chain uses TRBV2 and TRBJ1-4, with D perhaps matching TRBD1 (5 bases). Looked up from germline, CDR1 is SNHLY and CDR2 is FYNNEI. The CDR3 has 17 amino acids. With 8 bases removed from V and 2 bases from J, the gap between germline ends came to 21 bases.

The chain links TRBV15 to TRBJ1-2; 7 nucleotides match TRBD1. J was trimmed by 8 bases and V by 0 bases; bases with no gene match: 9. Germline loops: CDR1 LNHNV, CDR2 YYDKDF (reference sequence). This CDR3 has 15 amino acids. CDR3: CATSRDRGQGGGYTF. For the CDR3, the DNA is TGTGCCACCAGCAGAGATAGGGGTCAGGGGGGAGGCTACACCTTC.

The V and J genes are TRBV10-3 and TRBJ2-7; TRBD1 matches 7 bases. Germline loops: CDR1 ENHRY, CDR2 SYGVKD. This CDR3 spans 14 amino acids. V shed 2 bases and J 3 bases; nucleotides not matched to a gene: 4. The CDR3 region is CAISEGDSHYEQYF. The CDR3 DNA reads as TGTGCCATCAGTGAGGGGGACAGTCACTACGAGCAGTACTTC.

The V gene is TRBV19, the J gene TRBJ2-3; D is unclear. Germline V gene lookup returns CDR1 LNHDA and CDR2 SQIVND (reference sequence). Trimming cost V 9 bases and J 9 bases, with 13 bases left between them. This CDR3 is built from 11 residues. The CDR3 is CASASRATQYF. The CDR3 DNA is TGTGCCAGCGCTTCCCGTGCGACGCAGTATTTT. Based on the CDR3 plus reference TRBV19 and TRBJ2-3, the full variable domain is DGGITQSPKYLFRKEGQNVTLSCEQNLNHDAMYWYRQDPGQGLRLIYYSQIVNDFQKGDIAEGYSVSREKKESFPLTVTSAQKNPTAFYLCASASRATQYFGPGTRLTVL.

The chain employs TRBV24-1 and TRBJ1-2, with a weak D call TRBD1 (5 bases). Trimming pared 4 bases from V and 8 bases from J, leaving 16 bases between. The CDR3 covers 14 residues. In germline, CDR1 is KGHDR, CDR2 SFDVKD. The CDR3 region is CATSDPRQRYGYTF. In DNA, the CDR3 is TGTGCCACCAGTGACCCCCGACAGAGGTACGGCTACACCTTC.

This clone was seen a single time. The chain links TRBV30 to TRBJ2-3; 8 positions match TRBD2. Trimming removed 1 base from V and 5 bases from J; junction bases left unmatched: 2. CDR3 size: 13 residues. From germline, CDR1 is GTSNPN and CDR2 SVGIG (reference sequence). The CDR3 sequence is CAWSASGGDTQYF. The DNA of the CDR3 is TGTGCCTGGAGTGCAAGCGGGGGAGATACGCAGTATTTT.

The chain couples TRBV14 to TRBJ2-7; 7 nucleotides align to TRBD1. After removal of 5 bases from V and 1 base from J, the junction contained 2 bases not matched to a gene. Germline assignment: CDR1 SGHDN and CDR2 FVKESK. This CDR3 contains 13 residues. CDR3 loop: CASSGDRSYEQYF. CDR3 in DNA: TGTGCCAGCAGCGGGGACAGATCCTACGAGCAGTACTTC.

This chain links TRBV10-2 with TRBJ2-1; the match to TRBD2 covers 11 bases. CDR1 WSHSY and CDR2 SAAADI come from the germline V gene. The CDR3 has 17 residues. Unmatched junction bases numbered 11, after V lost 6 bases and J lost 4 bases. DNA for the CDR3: TGCGCCAGCAGAAAACTTAGCGGGGGGGCCTCGTACAATGAGCAGTTCTTC. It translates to CASRKLSGGASYNEQFF.

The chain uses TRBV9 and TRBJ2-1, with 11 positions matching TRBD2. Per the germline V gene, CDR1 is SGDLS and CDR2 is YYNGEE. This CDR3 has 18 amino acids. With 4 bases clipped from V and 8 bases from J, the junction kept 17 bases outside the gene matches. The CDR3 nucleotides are TGTGCCAGCAGCCATCGGACAGCGCTAGCGGGGGGCGGGGATGAGCAGTTCTTC. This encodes CASSHRTALAGGGDEQFF.

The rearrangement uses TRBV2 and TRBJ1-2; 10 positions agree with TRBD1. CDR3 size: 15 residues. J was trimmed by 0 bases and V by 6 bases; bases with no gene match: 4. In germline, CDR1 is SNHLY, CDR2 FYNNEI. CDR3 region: CASSRDRGPNYGYTF. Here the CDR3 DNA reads TGTGCCAGCAGCCGAGACAGGGGGCCTAACTATGGCTACACCTTC.

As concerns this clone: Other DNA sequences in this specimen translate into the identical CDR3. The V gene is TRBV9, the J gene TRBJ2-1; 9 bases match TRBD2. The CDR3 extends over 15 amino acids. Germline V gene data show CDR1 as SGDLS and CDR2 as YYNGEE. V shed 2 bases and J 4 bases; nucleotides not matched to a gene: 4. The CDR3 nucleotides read TGTGCCAGCAGCGTGGGCGGGGGGGTTTACAATGAGCAGTTCTTC. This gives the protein CASSVGGGVYNEQFF.

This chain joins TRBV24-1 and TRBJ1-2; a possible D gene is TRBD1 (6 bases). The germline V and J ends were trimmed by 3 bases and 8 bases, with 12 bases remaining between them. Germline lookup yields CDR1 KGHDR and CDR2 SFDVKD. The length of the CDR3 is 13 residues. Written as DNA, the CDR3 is TGTGCCACCAGTGATGGACAGCGGCGGGGCTACACCTTC. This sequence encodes CATSDGQRRGYTF.

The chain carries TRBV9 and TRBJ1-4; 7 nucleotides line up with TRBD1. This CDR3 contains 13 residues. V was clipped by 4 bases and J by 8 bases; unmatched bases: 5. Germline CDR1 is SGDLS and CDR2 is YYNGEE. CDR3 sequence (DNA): TGTGCCAGCAGCCCAGGGGGTGGGGAAAAACTGTTTTTT. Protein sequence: CASSPGGGEKLFF. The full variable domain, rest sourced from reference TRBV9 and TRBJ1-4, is DSGVTQTPKHLITATGQRVTLRCSPRSGDLSVYWYQQSLDQGLQFLIQYYNGEERAKGNILERFSAQQFPDLHSELNLSSLELGDSALYFCASSPGGGEKLFFGSGTQLSVL.

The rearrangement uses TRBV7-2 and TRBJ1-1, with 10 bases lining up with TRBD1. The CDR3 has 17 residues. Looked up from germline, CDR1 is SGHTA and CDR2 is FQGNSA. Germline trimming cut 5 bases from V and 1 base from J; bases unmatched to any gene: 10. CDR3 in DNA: TGTGCCAGCAGCGTGACCGGGACAGGGGAAAGGAACACTGAAGCTTTCTTT. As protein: CASSVTGTGERNTEAFF.

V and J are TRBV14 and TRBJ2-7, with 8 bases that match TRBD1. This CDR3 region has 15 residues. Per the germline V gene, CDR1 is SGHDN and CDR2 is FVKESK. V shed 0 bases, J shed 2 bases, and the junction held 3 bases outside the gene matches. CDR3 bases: TGTGCCAGCAGCCAAGAGCTACAGGGGGCCTACGAGCAGTACTTC. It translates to CASSQELQGAYEQYF.

In nucleotides, the CDR3 is TGTGCCAGCTCACCTACTAGGGTGGCCGGGGAGCTGTTTTTT. This sequence encodes CASSPTRVAGELFF. The chain uses TRBV18 and TRBJ2-2, with D maybe TRBD2 (5 bases). Trimming took off 3 bases at V and 6 bases at J, with 11 bases between the two ends. The CDR3 length is 14 residues. Germline V gives CDR1 KGHSH, CDR2 LQKENI.

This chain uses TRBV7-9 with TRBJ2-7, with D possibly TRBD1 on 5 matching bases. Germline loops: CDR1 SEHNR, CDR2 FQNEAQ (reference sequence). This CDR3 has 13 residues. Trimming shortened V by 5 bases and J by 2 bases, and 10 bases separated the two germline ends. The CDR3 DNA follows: TGTGCCAGCAGCGGTCGACAGACCTACGAGCAGTACTTC. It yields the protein CASSGRQTYEQYF.

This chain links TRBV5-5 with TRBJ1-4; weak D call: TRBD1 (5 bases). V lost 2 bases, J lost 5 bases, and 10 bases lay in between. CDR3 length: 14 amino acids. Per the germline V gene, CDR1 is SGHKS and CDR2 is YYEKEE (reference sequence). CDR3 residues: CASSFRALNEKLFF. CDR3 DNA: TGTGCCAGCAGCTTCAGGGCCTTAAATGAAAAACTGTTTTTT.

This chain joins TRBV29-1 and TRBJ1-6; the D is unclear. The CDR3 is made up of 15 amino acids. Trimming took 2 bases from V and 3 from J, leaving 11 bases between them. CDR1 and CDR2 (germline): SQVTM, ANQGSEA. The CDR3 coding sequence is TGCAGCGTTGAATGGAGAGCGGACTATAATTCACCCCTCCACTTT. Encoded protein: CSVEWRADYNSPLHF.

The CDR3 reads CASSPLEDYGYTF. CDR3 nucleotides: TGCGCCAGCAGCCCTCTTGAGGACTATGGCTACACCTTC. The rearrangement uses TRBV5-1 and TRBJ1-2; D call uncertain. Trimming removed 4 bases at V and 3 bases at J, with 10 bases between. CDR1 is SGHRS and CDR2 is YFSETQ in the germline V gene. The CDR3 length is 13 residues.

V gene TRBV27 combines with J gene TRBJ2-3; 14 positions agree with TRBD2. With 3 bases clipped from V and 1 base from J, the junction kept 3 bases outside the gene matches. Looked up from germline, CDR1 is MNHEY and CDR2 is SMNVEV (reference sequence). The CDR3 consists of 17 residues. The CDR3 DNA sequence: TGTGCCAGCAGTTTCTTGGGACTAGCGGGGGGCACAGATACGCAGTATTTT. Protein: CASSFLGLAGGTDTQYF.

CDR3: CASSPGGSPETQYF. The CDR3 nucleotides are TGTGCCAGCAGCCCAGGGGGGTCCCCAGAGACCCAGTACTTC. The chain recombines TRBV3-1 (or the pseudogene TRBV3-2) with TRBJ2-5; a possible D gene is TRBD1 (7 bases). Germline CDR1 LGHDT, CDR2 YNNKEL (reference sequence). This CDR3 has 14 amino acids. The ends were cut back, 4 bases at V and 4 bases at J, with 13 bases in the middle.